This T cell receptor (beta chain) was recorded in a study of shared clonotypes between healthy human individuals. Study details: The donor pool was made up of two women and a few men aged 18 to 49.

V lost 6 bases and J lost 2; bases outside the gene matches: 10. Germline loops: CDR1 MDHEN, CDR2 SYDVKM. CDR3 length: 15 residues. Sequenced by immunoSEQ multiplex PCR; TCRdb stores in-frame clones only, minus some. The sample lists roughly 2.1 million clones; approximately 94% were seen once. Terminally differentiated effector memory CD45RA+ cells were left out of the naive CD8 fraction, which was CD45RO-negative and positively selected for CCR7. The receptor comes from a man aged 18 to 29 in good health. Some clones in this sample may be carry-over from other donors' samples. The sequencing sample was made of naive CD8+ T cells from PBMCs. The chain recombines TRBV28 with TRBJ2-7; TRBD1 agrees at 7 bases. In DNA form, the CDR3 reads TGTGCCAGCAGGATCACAGGGGCCTTAACCTACGAGCAGTACTTC. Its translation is CASRITGALTYEQYF.